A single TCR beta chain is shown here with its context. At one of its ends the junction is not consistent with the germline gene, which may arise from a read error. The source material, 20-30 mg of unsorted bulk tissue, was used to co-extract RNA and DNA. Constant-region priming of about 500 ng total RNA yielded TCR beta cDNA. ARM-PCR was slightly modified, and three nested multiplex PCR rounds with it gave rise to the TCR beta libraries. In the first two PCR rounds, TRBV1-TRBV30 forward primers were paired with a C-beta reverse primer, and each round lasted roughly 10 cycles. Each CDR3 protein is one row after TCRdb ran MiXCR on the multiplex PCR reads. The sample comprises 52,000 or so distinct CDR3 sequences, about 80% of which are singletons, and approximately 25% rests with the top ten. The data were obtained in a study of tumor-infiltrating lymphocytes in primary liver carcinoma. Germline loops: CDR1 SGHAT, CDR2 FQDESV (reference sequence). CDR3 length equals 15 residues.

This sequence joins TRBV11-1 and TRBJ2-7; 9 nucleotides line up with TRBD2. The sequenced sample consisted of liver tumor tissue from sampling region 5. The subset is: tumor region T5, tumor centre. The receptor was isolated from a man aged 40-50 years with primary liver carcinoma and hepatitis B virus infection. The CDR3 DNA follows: TGCGCCAGCAACAATAGCGGGAGAAATACCTACGTGCAGTACTTC. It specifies CASNNSGRNTYVQYF.